This T cell receptor beta chain was retrieved from a study of blood T cells in healthy people across ages (dated by TCRdb to 2015 to 2017). Regarding the research as a whole: Template switching captured roughly one uniquely barcoded TCR beta cDNA molecule per two T cells in model experiments. Age-related changes in TCR beta repertoire diversity were measured in the study by deep sequencing normalized with unique cDNA molecular identifiers. Donors were grouped into four age groups: young (average roughly 15 years), middle-aged (about 38), aged (about 60) and long-lived (approximately 75). To avoid experimental bias, donors of different ages were randomly spread across the sequencing lanes. Using the same blood draw, the study looked at two additional independent replicas of 1 million unique cDNA reads for two donors, one aged 18 to 30 and the other aged 80 or older. What the study reported, not specific to this receptor: Observed TCR beta diversity correlated strongly with the percentage of naive T cells measured by flow cytometry. Observed TCR beta diversity per million T cells fell roughly linearly with age, and a significant reduction was already apparent by age around 39. Total diversity estimates from one million sequenced T cells were considered lower bounds and underestimates. Compared with the aged group, the long-lived group had more naive CD4+ T cells, fewer expanded clones and increased TCR diversity, suggesting age selection. Donor CMV infection status was unknown, potentially confounding age-related changes in expanded clonotypes. Bulk unsorted PBMC profiling prevented conclusive comparison of naive and antigen-experienced compartments.

Systemically healthy Caucasian individuals from Russia, 35 to 40 in total and aged roughly 6 to 100 years, were included as donors. Each donor gave ten milliliters of peripheral blood, drawn into EDTA-treated Vacutainer tubes. Ficoll-Paque density-gradient centrifugation was used to isolate PBMCs, with at least 7 million per sample. Total RNA was extracted from PBMCs with Trizol reagent, with at least 5 micrograms obtained per sample. For every donor, flow cytometry on a PBMC aliquot measured the percentage of naive CD45RAhigh/CD27high T cells. The sample holds a few counts of this clonotype. No cognate antigen has been identified for it. No base-level quality is on record; no much larger clone is a single base apart. From a lookup of the germline V gene (reference sequence), CDR1 and CDR2 are MNHNY and SVGAGI. The CDR3 runs 14 residues from the cysteine to the phenylalanine. Just CDR3 DNA is preserved here, 42 bases in frame from base 1. Cut back by 2 bases and 0 bases, the V and J ends lie 8 bases apart.

The library was generated by 5' RACE. TCRdb lists the instrument as Illumina HiSeq 2500. A second PCR of about 6 to 11 cycles was performed with a sample-barcoded 5' primer and a J-beta primer mix. A template-switch 5' adaptor carrying 12 random nucleotides introduced a unique molecular identifier onto each TCR beta cDNA molecule. Each sample yielded at least 3 million CDR3-containing paired-end reads. First-strand cDNA synthesis was performed from all RNA using the Mint cDNA synthesis kit, with priming by a TRBC-specific oligonucleotide. After uracil-DNA glycosylase treatment, a first 18-cycle PCR used universal primers M1SS and BC2_uni_R on all cDNA. The source study handled its data this way. For normalization, 1 million high-quality reads were randomly selected from each sample, with every read carrying a distinct molecular identifier. Instead of being binned into consensus sequences, reads that shared molecular identifiers were thrown out. MiTCR, with a Q25 quality threshold and the strictest error-elimination algorithm, was used for CDR3 identification, clonotype clustering and error correction. A nonparametric unseen species model with Euler transformation was used to estimate a lower bound on total TCR beta diversity. Clones were called with MiXCR by TCRdb after fastp trimmed the public reads at Q25, and only in-frame beta chains were retained. All rows with the same CDR3 protein become a single entry with the most common DNA and genes. TCRdb assigned the V and J calls; the authors' analysis was not used. A total of 1.5 million or so distinct CDR3 sequences appear in this sample, roughly 43% of them only once. The ten largest clones take up less than 5% of the sample.

Material: blood. The TCR was taken from a woman between 18 and 29 years old in good health. The receptor chain draws on TRBV6-6 and TRBJ2-7, with TRBD2 tentatively as D gene (6 bases match). DNA sequence: TGTGCCAGCAGTTACGGGAGGTACTCCTACGAGCAGTACTTC. Translated, it reads CASSYGRYSYEQYF.